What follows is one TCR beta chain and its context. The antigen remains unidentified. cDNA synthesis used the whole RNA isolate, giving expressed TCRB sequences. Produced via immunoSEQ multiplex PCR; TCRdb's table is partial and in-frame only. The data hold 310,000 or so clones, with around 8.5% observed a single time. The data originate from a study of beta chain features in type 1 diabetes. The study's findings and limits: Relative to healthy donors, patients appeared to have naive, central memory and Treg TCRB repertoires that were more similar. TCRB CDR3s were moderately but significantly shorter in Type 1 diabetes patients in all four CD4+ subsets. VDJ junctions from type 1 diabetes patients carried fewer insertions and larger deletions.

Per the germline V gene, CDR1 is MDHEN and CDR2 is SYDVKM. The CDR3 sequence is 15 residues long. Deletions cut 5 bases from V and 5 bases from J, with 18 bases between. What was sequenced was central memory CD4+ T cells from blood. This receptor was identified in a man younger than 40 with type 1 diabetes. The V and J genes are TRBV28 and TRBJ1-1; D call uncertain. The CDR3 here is CASSLPLEGSTEAFF. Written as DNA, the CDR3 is TGTGCCAGCAGTCTTCCCCTGGAAGGAAGTACTGAAGCTTTCTTT.